The text below deals with one TCR beta chain. Antigen specificity is unknown. The record originates from a study of CD4 T cell repertoires in COVID-19. Assay: immunoSEQ multiplex PCR; the TCRdb copy retains only in-frame clones and omits some. The sample lists 65,000 to 95,000 clones, roughly 80% seen once, with approximately 0.6% in the top ten. After removal of 1 base from V and 2 bases from J, the junction contained 11 bases not matched to a gene. CDR1 is SGHNT and CDR2 is YENEEA in the germline V gene. CDR3 size: 19 residues. Overall study results and limits: Some SARS-CoV-2 clonotypes, between about 6.5 and 25%, recurred in SARS-CoV and/or HKU1 cultures.

These patients had recovered from COVID-19 ranging mild to severe. The origin of this receptor is a human donor who had COVID-19. The input for sequencing was CD4+ T cells from peripheral blood, taken after recovery from COVID-19. The V gene is TRBV11-3, the J gene TRBJ2-3; 11 bases are shared with TRBD2. The CDR3 loop reads CASSLGGLAERGFTDTQYF. The CDR3 nucleotides read TGTGCCAGCAGCTTAGGGGGACTAGCGGAGAGGGGCTTCACAGATACGCAGTATTTT. Supplemented by reference TRBV11-3 and TRBJ2-3, the full variable domain reads EAGVVQSPRYKIIEKKQPVAFWCNPISGHNTLYWYLQNLGQGPELLIRYENEEAVDDSQLPKDRFSAERLKGVDSTLKIQPAELGDSAVYLCASSLGGLAERGFTDTQYFGPGTRLTVL.